This is a list of T cell receptor beta chains from one sample in a study of OX40 agonist ivuxolimab in advanced cancers. Clones were sequenced by immunoSEQ multiplex PCR, and TCRdb holds only the in-frame ones, with some missing. The repertoire includes roughly 52,000 clones, around four fifths of them detected once, and 1.2% sits in the top ten. The material was CD4+ or CD8+ T cells sorted from blood, obtained in a trial of the OX40 agonist ivuxolimab. The origin of the receptors is an adult with an advanced solid tumor such as melanoma, head and neck, liver or kidney cancer. CDR3s include the opening cysteine and the closing phenylalanine or tryptophan. A D gene is named only where the DNA matches it firmly. The size of a clone is reported for some rows only, either as once, few or many, or as a class for expanded clones.

len	v_gene	j_gene	abundance	d_gene	CDR3aa	CDR3nt
14	TRBV10-3	TRBJ2-1	.	TRBD2	CAISESGLASEQFF	TGTGCCATCAGTGAGTCGGGACTAGCGTCTGAGCAGTTCTTC
13	TRBV6-5	TRBJ1-4	.	.	CATRAATNEKLFF	TGTGCCACCCGAGCAGCAACTAATGAAAAACTGTTTTTT
15	TRBV7-2	TRBJ1-3	.	.	CASSQYPGSGNTIYF	TGTGCCAGCAGCCAATACCCGGGGTCTGGAAACACCATATATTTT
14	TRBV5-4	TRBJ2-7	.	.	CASRSLTGGGEQYF	TGTGCCAGCAGGTCTCTCACGGGGGGCGGAGAGCAGTACTTC
15	TRBV7-9	TRBJ2-3	.	.	CASSSMAGGTDTQYF	TGTGCCAGCAGCTCGATGGCCGGGGGCACAGATACGCAGTATTTT
14	TRBV5-1	TRBJ1-1	once	.	CASSLGQPNTEAFF	TGCGCCAGCAGCTTAGGGCAGCCGAACACTGAAGCTTTCTTT
12	TRBV6-1	TRBJ1-2	.	.	CASSERLYGYTF	TGTGCCAGCAGTGAACGGCTCTATGGCTACACCTTC
12	TRBV11-2	TRBJ1-2	.	.	CASSQARDGYTF	TGTGCCAGCAGCCAAGCCCGAGATGGCTACACCTTC
14	TRBV19	TRBJ2-7	.	.	CASSMVGGSYEQYF	TGTGCCAGTAGTATGGTCGGCGGGTCCTACGAGCAGTACTTC
14	TRBV29-1	TRBJ1-2	.	.	CSVVTSPSWDGYTF	TGCAGCGTTGTAACCAGCCCTTCTTGGGATGGCTACACCTTC
10	TRBV7-9	TRBJ1-1	.	.	CASSQNFPFF	TGTGCCAGCAGCCAGAATTTCCCTTTCTTT
15	TRBV7-8	TRBJ1-1	medium-sized	.	CASSFPGRLNTEAFF	TGTGCCAGCAGCTTCCCCGGCCGATTGAACACTGAAGCTTTCTTT
14	TRBV19	TRBJ1-1	.	.	CASSIETGGVAAFF	TGTGCCAGTAGTATAGAAACAGGCGGAGTGGCAGCTTTCTTT
12	TRBV14	TRBJ2-1	.	.	CASSQGRGEQFF	TGTGCCAGCAGCCAAGGACGGGGAGAGCAGTTCTTC
14	TRBV9	TRBJ2-4	.	.	CASSGPGTKNIQYF	TGTGCCAGCAGCGGGCCAGGGACCAAAAACATTCAGTACTTC
13	TRBV7-2	TRBJ2-7	.	.	CASGGDRNYEQYF	TGTGCCAGCGGGGGGGACAGAAACTACGAGCAGTACTTC
14	TRBV19	TRBJ2-7	few	.	CASSMVLASGEQYF	TGTGCCAGTAGTATGGTACTAGCCTCAGGCGAGCAGTACTTC
13	TRBV2	TRBJ1-1	.	.	CASSETGTTEAFF	TGTGCCAGCAGTGAAACCGGGACAACCGAAGCTTTCTTT
9	TRBV29-1	TRBJ1-2	.	.	CSVVPGYTF	TGCAGCGTTGTCCCGGGCTACACCTTC
17	TRBV4-1	TRBJ2-7	.	TRBD1	CASSRLLPGQGRQDKYF	TGCGCCAGCAGCCGACTCCTACCGGGACAGGGGCGACAAGACAAGTACTTC
13	TRBV19	TRBJ2-2	.	.	CASSLTSRGELFF	TGTGCCAGTAGCCTAACTAGCCGCGGGGAGCTGTTTTTT
15	TRBV19	TRBJ1-5	.	TRBD1	CASSITQGADQPQHF	TGTGCCAGTAGTATCACACAGGGGGCCGATCAGCCCCAGCATTTT
13	TRBV5-6	TRBJ1-4	.	.	CASSLATNEKLFF	TGTGCCAGCAGCTTGGCAACTAATGAAAAACTGTTTTTT
12	TRBV7-8	TRBJ1-2	.	.	CASGLDGYGYTF	TGTGCCAGCGGACTCGACGGGTATGGCTACACCTTC
14	TRBV30	TRBJ2-1	.	.	CASSGGPLGNEQFF	TGTGCCTCGAGCGGAGGGCCTCTGGGCAATGAGCAGTTCTTC
17	TRBV5-4	TRBJ2-7	.	.	CASSLFRGARSDYEQYF	TGTGCCAGCAGCTTGTTCCGTGGCGCGAGATCTGACTACGAGCAGTACTTC
12	TRBV28	TRBJ1-4	.	.	CAGRSSNEKLFF	TGTGCCGGCAGGAGCAGTAATGAAAAACTGTTTTTT
14	TRBV4-1	TRBJ1-2	few	TRBD1	CASSQGTGNYGYTF	TGCGCCAGCAGCCAAGGGACAGGAAACTATGGCTACACCTTC